The 21 T cell receptor beta chains given below trace back to one sample, sequenced in a study of cytomegalovirus exposure and HLA in healthy donors. 13 Jbeta primers and 60 Vbeta primers were used for the PCR. Sequencing used immunoSEQ multiplex PCR; TCRdb keeps in-frame clones, though not all of them. The sample holds about 150,000 clones; over 75% are singletons and the top ten take 2.5% to 3.5%. The material sequenced was PBMCs. The receptors derive from a woman aged 25 to 39 in good health and CMV-seronegative.

This chain uses TRBV19 with TRBJ2-2, with D uncertain. Trimming took 4 bases from V and 7 from J, leaving 10 bases between them. The CDR3 is 13 amino acids. Germline assignment: CDR1 LNHDA and CDR2 SQIVND (reference sequence). The CDR3 DNA is TGTGCCAGTAGTACCGTTCGCGGCGGGGAGCTGTTTTTT. Translation gives CASSTVRGGELFF. Based on the CDR3 plus reference TRBV19 and TRBJ2-2, the full variable domain is DGGITQSPKYLFRKEGQNVTLSCEQNLNHDAMYWYRQDPGQGLRLIYYSQIVNDFQKGDIAEGYSVSREKKESFPLTVTSAQKNPTAFYLCASSTVRGGELFFGEGSRLTVL.

The rearrangement uses TRBV29-1 and TRBJ2-7; a possible D gene is TRBD1 (5 bases). Per the germline V gene, CDR1 is SQVTM and CDR2 is ANQGSEA. V lost 2 bases and J lost 5, with 7 bases in between. The CDR3 is 11 amino acids. This CDR3 is CSVELGDEQYF. The CDR3 nucleotides read TGCAGCGTTGAATTAGGGGACGAGCAGTACTTC.

The V call is TRBV5-1, the J call TRBJ2-5; possibly TRBD2 for D (5 bases). The germline V gene encodes CDR1 SGHRS and CDR2 YFSETQ. Deletions cut 3 bases from V and 2 bases from J, with 11 bases between. The CDR3 contains 14 residues. CDR3 nucleotides: TGCGCCAGCAGCTCGGGAATGCTACAAGAGACCCAGTACTTC. Its translation is CASSSGMLQETQYF. The entire variable domain, with the rest obtained from reference TRBV5-1 and TRBJ2-5, is as follows: KAGVTQTPRYLIKTRGQQVTLSCSPISGHRSVSWYQQTPGQGLQFLFEYFSETQRNKGNFPGRFSGRQFSNSRSEMNVSTLELGDSALYLCASSSGMLQETQYFGPGTRLLVL.

This clone was seen once. The chain has TRBV7-9 and TRBJ2-7; tentatively, D is TRBD1 (8 bases). This CDR3 comprises 14 residues. Germline V gene sequence: CDR1 SEHNR, CDR2 FQNEAQ (reference sequence). The V end was cut by 6 bases, the J end by 5 bases, with 17 bases between. As DNA, the CDR3 is TGTGCCAGCAGTTTTGACAGGGGAGGGAACGAGCAGTACTTC. Its protein is CASSFDRGGNEQYF.

V and J are TRBV7-3 and TRBJ2-1; D may be TRBD1 (5 bases). V dropped 5 bases and J dropped 0 bases, with 11 bases sitting between them. This CDR3 spans 15 amino acids. Germline values: CDR1 SGHTA, CDR2 FQGTGA. CDR3 sequence: CASSRDRASYNEQFF. In DNA, the CDR3 is TGTGCCAGCAGCAGAGACAGAGCCTCCTACAATGAGCAGTTCTTC.

The chain employs TRBV7-8 and TRBJ2-5; D is perhaps TRBD1 (5 bases). The CDR3 totals 13 residues. Trimming stripped 3 bases from V and 4 bases from J, with 9 bases between. CDR1 SGHVS and CDR2 FQNEAQ come from the germline V gene. CDR3 sequence reads: CASSFQGSETQYF. The DNA for the CDR3 is TGTGCCAGCAGCTTTCAGGGTTCAGAGACCCAGTACTTC.

The chain joins TRBV4-3 to TRBJ2-2, with D maybe TRBD1 (6 bases). V was cut by 0 bases and J by 7 bases, with 12 bases left in between. The CDR3 consists of 15 residues. Germline-derived CDR1 and CDR2 are LGHNA and YSLEER. The CDR3 DNA reads TGCGCCAGCAGCCAAGATACCCAGGGGTTCGGGGAGCTGTTTTTT. This sequence encodes CASSQDTQGFGELFF.

The sample holds a few counts of this clone. The genes are TRBV25-1 and TRBJ2-2; TRBD1 matches 7 bases. Germline V gives CDR1 MGHDK, CDR2 SYGVNS. Trimming removed 1 base from V and 2 bases from J; junction bases left unmatched: 4. The CDR3 totals 16 residues. The CDR3 protein is CASSELGTVNTGELFF. The DNA for the CDR3 is TGTGCCAGCAGTGAATTAGGGACAGTTAACACCGGGGAGCTGTTTTTT.

This chain joins TRBV29-1 and TRBJ2-2; 10 bases fit TRBD2. The V gene end was trimmed by 5 bases and the J gene end by 7 bases; junction bases not matched to a gene: 4. The CDR3 has 13 amino acids. The germline V gene has CDR1 SQVTM and CDR2 ANQGSEA. Written as DNA, the CDR3 is TGCAGCGTTTGGACTAGCGGCGTCGGGGAGCTGTTTTTT. Translating it yields CSVWTSGVGELFF.

A remark on this clone: Its ends do not fully match the called genes, so a read error is possible. This sequence joins TRBV7-9 and TRBJ2-7, with 13 bases matching TRBD2. This CDR3 spans 14 amino acids. Germline V gene data show CDR1 as SEHNR and CDR2 as FQNEAQ (reference sequence). CDR3 nucleotides: TGTTCCAGCAGCTGGACTAGCGGGGGTTACGAGCAGTACTTC. Translating gives CSSSWTSGGYEQYF.

The chain combines TRBV19 with TRBJ1-6, with unresolved D. This CDR3 has 14 amino acids. Trimming took off 4 bases at V and 9 bases at J, with 13 bases between the two ends. Germline V gene data show CDR1 as LNHDA and CDR2 as SQIVND (reference sequence). CDR3: CASSTALRGSPLHF. CDR3 bases: TGTGCCAGTAGTACGGCCCTCAGAGGTTCACCCCTCCACTTT. Full variable domain (remainder filled in from reference TRBV19 and TRBJ1-6): DGGITQSPKYLFRKEGQNVTLSCEQNLNHDAMYWYRQDPGQGLRLIYYSQIVNDFQKGDIAEGYSVSREKKESFPLTVTSAQKNPTAFYLCASSTALRGSPLHFGNGTRLTVT.

The chain has TRBV7-2 and TRBJ2-1; 9 nucleotides align to TRBD2. The CDR3 is 15 amino acids. Per germline, CDR1 SGHTA and CDR2 FQGNSA. The V segment lost 5 bases and the J segment 9 bases; nucleotides outside the gene matches: 11. Written as DNA, the CDR3 is TGTGCCAGCAGCCGTAGCGGGGGAGCTCGAGGTGAGCAGTTCTTC. Amino acids: CASSRSGGARGEQFF.

V and J are TRBV7-6 and TRBJ2-7, with D possibly matching TRBD1 (6 bases). Germline assignment: CDR1 SGHVS and CDR2 FNYEAQ. CDR3 length equals 13 residues. The V and J ends lost 4 bases and 4 bases respectively, with 11 bases between them. The CDR3 DNA reads as TGTGCCAGCAGCTCATCAGGGGTGTACGAGCAGTACTTC. Protein sequence: CASSSSGVYEQYF.

The rearrangement uses TRBV5-4 and TRBJ2-1, with D perhaps matching TRBD1 (6 bases). The germline gives CDR1 SGHNT, CDR2 YYREEE (reference sequence). V lost 2 bases, J lost 10 bases, and 10 bases lay in between. There are 12 residues in the CDR3. CDR3 residues: CASSFTGTEQFF. As DNA, the CDR3 is TGTGCCAGCAGCTTTACCGGGACAGAGCAGTTCTTC.

Concerning this clone itself: At one end, the junction sequence differs from germline, possibly due to a read error. Other nucleotide sequences from this sample produce the same CDR3. The chain links TRBV5-4 to TRBJ1-2; D uncertain. The CDR3 length is 15 residues. The V gene's germline CDR1 is SGHNT and CDR2 YYREEE (reference sequence). CDR3 DNA sequence: TGTGCCAGTAGCTCGGGTCGAAGGAAGAACTATGGCTACACCTTC. As protein: CASSSGRRKNYGYTF.

This chain connects TRBV7-2 to TRBJ2-5; a weak D match, TRBD1 (8 bases). In germline, CDR1 is SGHTA, CDR2 FQGNSA. V was shortened by 1 base and J by 9 bases, with 18 bases between the two germline ends. CDR3 length equals 15 residues. The CDR3 here is CASSLDSYRGGPQYF. The CDR3 bases are TGTGCCAGCAGCTTAGACAGCTACAGGGGGGGGCCCCAGTACTTC.

For this clone: A junction end diverges from the germline sequence, so it may reflect a read error. This CDR3 is CASGVRTVDEQFF. CDR3 nucleotides: TGTGCCAGCGGCGTAAGAACGGTCGATGAGCAGTTCTTC. The rearrangement uses TRBV9 and TRBJ2-1, with no clear D. From germline, CDR1 is SGDLS and CDR2 YYNGEE. The CDR3 loop spans 13 amino acids.

The J gene is TRBJ1-5, the V gene TRBV9, with unresolved D. This CDR3 is 13 amino acids long. Germline V gene data show CDR1 as SGDLS and CDR2 as YYNGEE. V was clipped by 4 bases and J by 0 bases, with 5 bases between them. The chain's CDR3 is CASSPYSNQPQHF. In DNA, the CDR3 is TGTGCCAGCAGCCCCTATAGCAATCAGCCCCAGCATTTT.

The V and J genes are TRBV6-5 and TRBJ1-1; tentatively, D is TRBD1 (5 bases). The germline V and J ends were trimmed by 0 bases and 7 bases, with 15 bases remaining between them. The CDR3 spans 15 residues. Germline V gene lookup returns CDR1 MNHEY and CDR2 SVGAGI. The CDR3: CASSYSWTILGEAFF. As DNA, the CDR3 is TGTGCCAGCAGTTACTCGTGGACAATTTTGGGTGAAGCTTTCTTT.

The chain joins TRBV9 to TRBJ1-2; no clear D gene. The V end was cut by 5 bases, the J end by 6 bases, with 8 bases between. The CDR3 consists of 11 residues. Germline V CDR1 and CDR2: SGDLS, YYNGEE. The CDR3 sequence: CASRRGDGYTF. DNA of the CDR3: TGTGCCAGCAGGCGGGGTGATGGCTACACCTTC.

The genes are TRBV7-3 and TRBJ2-1; D call uncertain. CDR3 length equals 12 residues. CDR1 is SGHTA, CDR2 FQGTGA, per germline. Trimming took off 5 bases at V and 9 bases at J, with 11 bases between the two ends. The CDR3 loop reads CASSPFRGEQFF. The DNA of the CDR3 is TGTGCCAGCAGCCCCTTCCGCGGTGAGCAGTTCTTC.